This entry is about one TCR beta chain. The antigen is unknown. Germline V gene lookup returns CDR1 LGHNA and CDR2 YNFKEQ. The CDR3 consists of 15 residues. From its re-call of the 5' RACE reads, TCRdb lists each CDR3 protein once, without DNA. The sample spans about 160,000 distinct CDR3 sequences; the ten largest clones claim 20% to 25%. The entry originates in a study of T cells expressing NK-cell markers. The overall study: Among eight sequenced donors, seven carried HCMV seropositivity while one was seronegative. Broader study findings: In a handful of donors, dominant CD3+CD56+NKG2C+ clones formed about 1.0-7.0% of CD8+ cells.

The source material was blood T cells: a sorted CD56 or NKG2C T cell subset, CD4+ or CD8+ T cells, or bulk PBMC T cells (not recorded which). The J gene is TRBJ1-1, the V gene TRBV4-2. This clonotype was obtained from a man aged 18-70 years in good health. CDR3 in amino acids: CASSQDPGVNTEAFF.